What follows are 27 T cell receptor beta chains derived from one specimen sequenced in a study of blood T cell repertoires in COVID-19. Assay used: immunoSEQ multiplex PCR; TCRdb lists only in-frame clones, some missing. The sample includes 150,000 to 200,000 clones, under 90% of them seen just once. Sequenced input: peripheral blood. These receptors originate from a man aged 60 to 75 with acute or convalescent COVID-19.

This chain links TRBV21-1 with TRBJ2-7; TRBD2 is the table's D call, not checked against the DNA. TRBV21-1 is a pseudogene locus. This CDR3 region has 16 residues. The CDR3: CASSRLAGLGTYEQYF. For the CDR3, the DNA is TGTGCCAGCAGCAGACTAGCGGGGTTGGGGACTTACGAGCAGTACTTC.

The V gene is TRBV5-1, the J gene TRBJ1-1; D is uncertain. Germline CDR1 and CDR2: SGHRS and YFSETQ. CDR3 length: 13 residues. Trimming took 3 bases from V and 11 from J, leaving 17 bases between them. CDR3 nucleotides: TGCGCCAGCAGCTCCTTGGACGGGATGGGCGCTTTCTTT. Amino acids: CASSSLDGMGAFF.

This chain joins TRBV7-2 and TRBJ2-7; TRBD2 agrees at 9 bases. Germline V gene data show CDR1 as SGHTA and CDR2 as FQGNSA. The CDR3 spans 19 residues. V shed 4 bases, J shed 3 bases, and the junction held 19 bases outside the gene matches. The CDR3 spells CASSYGSPSGVGSIYEQYF. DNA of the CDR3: TGTGCCAGCAGCTACGGGTCTCCTAGCGGGGTCGGGTCGATCTACGAGCAGTACTTC.

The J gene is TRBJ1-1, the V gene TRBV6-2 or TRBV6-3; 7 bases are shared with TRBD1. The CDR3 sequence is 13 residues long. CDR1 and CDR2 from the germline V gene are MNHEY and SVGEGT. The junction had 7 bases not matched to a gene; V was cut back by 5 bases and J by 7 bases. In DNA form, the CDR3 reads TGTGCCAGCAGTCCGACAGGGCTGGGTGAAGCTTTCTTT. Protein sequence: CASSPTGLGEAFF.

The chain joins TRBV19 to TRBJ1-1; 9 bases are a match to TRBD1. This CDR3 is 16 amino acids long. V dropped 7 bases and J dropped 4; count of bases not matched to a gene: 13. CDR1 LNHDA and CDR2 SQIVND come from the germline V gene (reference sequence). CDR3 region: CASTTWDRVGSTEAFF. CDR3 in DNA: TGTGCCAGTACCACCTGGGACAGGGTTGGGAGCACTGAAGCTTTCTTT.

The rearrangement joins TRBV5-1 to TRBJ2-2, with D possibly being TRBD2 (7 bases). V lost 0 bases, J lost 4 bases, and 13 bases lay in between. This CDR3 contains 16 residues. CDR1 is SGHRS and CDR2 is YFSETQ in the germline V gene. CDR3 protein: CASSLAGGESTGELFF. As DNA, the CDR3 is TGCGCCAGCAGCTTGGCGGGGGGCGAGAGCACCGGGGAGCTGTTTTTT.

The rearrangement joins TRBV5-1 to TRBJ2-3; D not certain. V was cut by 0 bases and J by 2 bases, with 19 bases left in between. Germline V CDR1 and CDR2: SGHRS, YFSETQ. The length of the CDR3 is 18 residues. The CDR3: CASSLALSSDTYTDTQYF. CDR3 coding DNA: TGCGCCAGCAGCTTGGCTTTGTCGTCTGATACTTACACAGATACGCAGTATTTT.

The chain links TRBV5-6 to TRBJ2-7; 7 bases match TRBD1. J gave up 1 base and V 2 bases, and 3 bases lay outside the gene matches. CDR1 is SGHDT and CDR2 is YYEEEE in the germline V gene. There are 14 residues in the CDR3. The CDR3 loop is CASSFDRVSYEQYF. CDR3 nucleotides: TGTGCCAGCAGCTTTGACAGGGTGTCCTACGAGCAGTACTTC.

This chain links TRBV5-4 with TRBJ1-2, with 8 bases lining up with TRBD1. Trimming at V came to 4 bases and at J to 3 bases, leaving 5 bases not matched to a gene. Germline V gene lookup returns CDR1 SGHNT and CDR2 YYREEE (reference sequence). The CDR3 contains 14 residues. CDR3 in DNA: TGTGCCAGCAGCAGGGGACAGGCATACTATGGCTACACCTTC. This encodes CASSRGQAYYGYTF.

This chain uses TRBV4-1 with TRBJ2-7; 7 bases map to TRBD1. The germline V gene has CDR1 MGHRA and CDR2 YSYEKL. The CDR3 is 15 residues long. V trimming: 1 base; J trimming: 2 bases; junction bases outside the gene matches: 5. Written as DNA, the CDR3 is TGCGCCAGCAGCCAAGGACAGGGCTATGCCTACGAGCAGTACTTC. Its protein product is CASSQGQGYAYEQYF.

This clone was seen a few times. The CDR3 is CASSRTTYNEQFF. CDR3 nucleotides: TGTGCCAGCAGCCGGACAACCTACAATGAGCAGTTCTTC. V usage is TRBV5-5 and J usage is TRBJ2-1; a possible D gene is TRBD1 (5 bases). The CDR3 is 13 amino acids. The germline gives CDR1 SGHKS, CDR2 YYEKEE (reference sequence). V was cut by 4 bases and J by 2 bases, with 7 bases left in between.

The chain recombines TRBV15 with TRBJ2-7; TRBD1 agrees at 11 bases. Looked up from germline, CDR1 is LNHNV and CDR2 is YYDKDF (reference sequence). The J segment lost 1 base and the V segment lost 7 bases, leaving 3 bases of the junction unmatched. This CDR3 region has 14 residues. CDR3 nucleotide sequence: TGTGCCACCACGGGGACAGGGGGATCCTACGAGCAGTACTTC. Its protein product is CATTGTGGSYEQYF. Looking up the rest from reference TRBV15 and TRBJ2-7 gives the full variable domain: DAMVIQNPRYQVTQFGKPVTLSCSQTLNHNVMYWYQQKSSQAPKLLFHYYDKDFNNEADTPDNFQSRRPNTSFCFLDIRSPGLGDTAMYLCATTGTGGSYEQYFGPGTRLTVT.

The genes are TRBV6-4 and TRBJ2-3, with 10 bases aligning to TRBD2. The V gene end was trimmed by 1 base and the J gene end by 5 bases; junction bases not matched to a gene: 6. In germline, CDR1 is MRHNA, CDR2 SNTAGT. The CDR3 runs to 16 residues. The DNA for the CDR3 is TGTGCCAGCAGTGACTTTAGCGGGGGGCCCAAAGATACGCAGTATTTT. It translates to CASSDFSGGPKDTQYF.

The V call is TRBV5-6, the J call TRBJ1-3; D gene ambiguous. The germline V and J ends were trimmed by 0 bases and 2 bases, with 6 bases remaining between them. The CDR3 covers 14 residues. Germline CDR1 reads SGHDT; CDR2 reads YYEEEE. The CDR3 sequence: CASSLGGAGNTIYF. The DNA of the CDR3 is TGTGCCAGCAGCTTGGGGGGAGCTGGAAACACCATATATTTT.

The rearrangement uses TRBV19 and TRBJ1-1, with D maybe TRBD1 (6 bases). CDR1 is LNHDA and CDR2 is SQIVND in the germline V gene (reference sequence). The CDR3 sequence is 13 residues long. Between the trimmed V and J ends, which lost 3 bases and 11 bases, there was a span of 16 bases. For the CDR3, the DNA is TGTGCCAGTAGTATGAAGAGGGACACCGGCGCTTTCTTT. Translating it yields CASSMKRDTGAFF.

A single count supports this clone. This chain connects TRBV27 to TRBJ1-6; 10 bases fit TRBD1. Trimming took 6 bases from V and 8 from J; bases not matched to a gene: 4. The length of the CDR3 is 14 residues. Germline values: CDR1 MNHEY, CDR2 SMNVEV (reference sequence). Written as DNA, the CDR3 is TGTGCCAGCAGGGGGACAGGGGTAGATTCACCCCTCCACTTT. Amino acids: CASRGTGVDSPLHF.

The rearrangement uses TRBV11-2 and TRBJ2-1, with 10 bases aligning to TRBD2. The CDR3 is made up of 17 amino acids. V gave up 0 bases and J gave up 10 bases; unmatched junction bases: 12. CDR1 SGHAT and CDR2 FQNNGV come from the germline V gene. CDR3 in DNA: TGTGCCAGCAGCTTAGATTTCGCGGCTAGCGGGAGAGAGGAGCAGTTCTTC. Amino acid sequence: CASSLDFAASGREEQFF.

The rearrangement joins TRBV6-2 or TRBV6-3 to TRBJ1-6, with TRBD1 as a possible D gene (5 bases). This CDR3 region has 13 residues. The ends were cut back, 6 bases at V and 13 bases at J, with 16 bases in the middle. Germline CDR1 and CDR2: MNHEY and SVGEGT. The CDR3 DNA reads TGTGCCAGCAGCCCAACGGACATCCTCCCCCTCCACTTT. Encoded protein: CASSPTDILPLHF.

The CDR3 DNA is TGTGCCAGCAACTCCCAGGGTCCAGATACGCAGTATTTT. It codes for CASNSQGPDTQYF. The chain uses TRBV6-6 and TRBJ2-3, with D perhaps matching TRBD1 (5 bases). CDR3 length: 13 residues. V lost 7 bases and J lost 4, with 12 bases in between. Germline-derived CDR1 and CDR2 are MNHNY and SVGAGI (reference sequence).

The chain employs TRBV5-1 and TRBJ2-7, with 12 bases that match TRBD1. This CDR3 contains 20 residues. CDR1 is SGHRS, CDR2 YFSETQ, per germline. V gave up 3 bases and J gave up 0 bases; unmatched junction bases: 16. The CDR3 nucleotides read TGCGCCAGCAGCTCCGCAAACTGGGGACAGGGGGCCACGAGCTCCTACGAGCAGTACTTC. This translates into CASSSANWGQGATSSYEQYF.

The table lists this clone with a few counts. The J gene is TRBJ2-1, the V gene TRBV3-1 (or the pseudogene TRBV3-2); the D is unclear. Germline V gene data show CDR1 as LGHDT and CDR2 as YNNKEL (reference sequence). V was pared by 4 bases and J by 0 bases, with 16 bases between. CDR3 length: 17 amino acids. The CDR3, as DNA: TGTGCCAGCAGCCTATATTTAGAGGTGAACTCCTACAATGAGCAGTTCTTC. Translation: CASSLYLEVNSYNEQFF.

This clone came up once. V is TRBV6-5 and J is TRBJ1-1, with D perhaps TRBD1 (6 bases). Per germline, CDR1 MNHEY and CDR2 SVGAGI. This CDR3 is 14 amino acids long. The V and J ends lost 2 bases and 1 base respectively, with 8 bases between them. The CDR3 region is CASSYAGANTEAFF. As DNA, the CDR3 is TGTGCCAGCAGTTACGCAGGGGCGAACACTGAAGCTTTCTTT.

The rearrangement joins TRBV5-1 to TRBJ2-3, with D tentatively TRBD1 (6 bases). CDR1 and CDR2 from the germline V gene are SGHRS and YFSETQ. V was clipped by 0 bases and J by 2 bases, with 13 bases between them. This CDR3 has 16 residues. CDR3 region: CASSLGQAPHTDTQYF. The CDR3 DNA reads TGCGCCAGCAGCTTGGGACAGGCTCCCCACACAGATACGCAGTATTTT.

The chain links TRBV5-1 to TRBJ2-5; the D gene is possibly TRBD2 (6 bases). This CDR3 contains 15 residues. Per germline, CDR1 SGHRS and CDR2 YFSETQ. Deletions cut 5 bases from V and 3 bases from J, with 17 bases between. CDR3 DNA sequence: TGCGCCAGCAGGCGGGGAAACGGTGCCGAAGAGACCCAGTACTTC. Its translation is CASRRGNGAEETQYF.

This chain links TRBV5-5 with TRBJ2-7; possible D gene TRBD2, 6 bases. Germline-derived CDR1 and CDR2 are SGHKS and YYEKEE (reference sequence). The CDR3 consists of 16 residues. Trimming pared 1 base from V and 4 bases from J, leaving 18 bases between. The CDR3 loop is CASSLFLTRGSYEQYF. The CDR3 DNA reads TGTGCCAGCAGCTTGTTTTTGACTAGAGGATCGTACGAGCAGTACTTC.

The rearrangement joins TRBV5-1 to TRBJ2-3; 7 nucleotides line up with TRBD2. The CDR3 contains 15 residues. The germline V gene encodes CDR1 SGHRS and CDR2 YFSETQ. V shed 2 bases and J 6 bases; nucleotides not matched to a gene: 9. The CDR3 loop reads CASSFGTTASDTQYF. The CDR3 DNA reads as TGCGCCAGCAGCTTCGGGACTACCGCAAGTGATACGCAGTATTTT.

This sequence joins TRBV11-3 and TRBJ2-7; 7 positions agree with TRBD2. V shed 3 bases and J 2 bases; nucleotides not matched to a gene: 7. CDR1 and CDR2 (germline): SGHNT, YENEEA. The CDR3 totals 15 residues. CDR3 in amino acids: CASSFGSSGTYEQYF. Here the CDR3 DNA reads TGTGCCAGCAGCTTCGGGTCTAGCGGAACCTACGAGCAGTACTTC.